This TCR beta chain was captured by sequencing in a study of CXCR3-negative and CXCR3-positive naive CD8 T cells. Study-level information: The dataset comprises some 130 million TRB reads in total, with about 1.5 +/- 0.3 million reads per library. Findings of the study overall: Within a donor, both naive subsets shared TRBV-TRBJ usage, unlike memory cells. Compared with CXCR3-negative naive cells, CXCR3-positive naive cells showed more hydrophobic TRB CDR3s.

Cells classed as naive CD8+ T cells were CD45RO-CCR7+CD27+CD95-. On this clonotype itself: Its matching antigen is unknown.

UMI-labeled 5' RACE yielded the TRB cDNA libraries. TCRdb reprocessed the 5' RACE reads; each CDR3 protein has one entry and no DNA is given. The sample yields tens of thousands of distinct CDR3 sequences, of which the top ten take up around 0.53%. The CDR3 is 16 amino acids. The germline V gene has CDR1 MDHEN and CDR2 SYDVKM. V gene TRBV28 combines with J gene TRBJ2-1; the TCRdb D gene call, TRBD1, has no DNA to confirm it. The specimen sequenced was naive CXCR3+ CD8+ T cells from blood. Subset of the sample: CD45RO-CCR7+CD27+CD95- naive CD8+ T cells expressing CXCR3 (TNR3+). The source of this sequence is a human donor in good health. Some clones in this sample may be carry-over from other donors' samples. CDR3 sequence reads: CASSLYSRHPGNEQFF.